This TCR beta chain comes out of a study of blood T cell repertoires in COVID-19. Across the study: Acute and convalescent COVID-19 samples came from the United States, Italy and Spain. The cDNA or gDNA used as material had been derived from T cells, B-cell-depleted T cells, or PBMCs.

In the study's own analysis: Counts of nucleated cells, estimated from reference gene primer amplification, were obtained. The repertoire was sequenced with immunoSEQ multiplex PCR; TCRdb's copy has only in-frame clones and lacks some. V and J calls and clone size come straight from that table; D and trimming were deduced from the DNA. The sample has under 50,000 clones; over 80% are singletons. The J segment lost 1 base and the V segment lost 7 bases, leaving 6 bases of the junction unmatched. The germline V gene encodes CDR1 ENHRY and CDR2 SYGVKD. CDR3 length: 14 residues. This clone was found once.

Material for sequencing was peripheral blood. The rearrangement links TRBV10-3 to TRBJ1-1, with 7 bases fitting TRBD1. This TCR derives from a man in his 70s with acute or convalescent COVID-19. The CDR3 sequence is CAITPGQKNTEAFF. The CDR3 nucleotides read TGTGCCATCACTCCGGGACAGAAGAACACTGAAGCTTTCTTT.